This T cell receptor beta chain was identified in a study of CD8+ T cells in alopecia areata. The overall study: Patients in the study were on tofacitinib for 6 to 18 months, then off it for 6 months.

V was clipped by 7 bases and J by 5 bases; unmatched bases: 10. Germline lookup yields CDR1 SGHRS and CDR2 YFSETQ. CDR3 size: 15 residues. RNA was isolated and reverse transcribed to cDNA, the sequencing template. The table came from immunoSEQ multiplex PCR; TCRdb's copy has only in-frame clones and leaves some out. The sample lists fewer than 200,000 clones, over 50% occurring once. Sequencing was performed on CD4+ T cells sorted from blood, taken at week 0. The chain couples TRBV5-1 to TRBJ2-7; 12 positions match TRBD1. The receptor was derived from a human donor with alopecia areata. The CDR3 region has the DNA TGCGCCAGCTCATCCCCCGGGACAGGGGGCGACGAGCAGTACTTC. It translates to CASSSPGTGGDEQYF.